What follows is one T cell receptor (beta chain) and its context. What it binds is unknown. Clones were sequenced by immunoSEQ multiplex PCR, and TCRdb holds only the in-frame ones, with some missing. Of fewer than 2.5 million clones listed, 93% are singletons. The CDR3 covers 18 residues. CDR1 is MGHRA, CDR2 YSYEKL, per germline. V was shortened by 2 bases and J by 3 bases, with 23 bases between the two germline ends. The data were taken from a study of shared clonotypes between healthy human individuals. All of the donors resided in Nashville, Tennessee, and each was a Caucasian adult. CD4+ cells yielded CD45RA+ naive and CD45RA-negative memory subsets. Study outcomes and limitations: Rarefaction analysis demonstrated incomplete sorted-subset sequencing notwithstanding large depth. Compared with clonotypes that all four donors shared, non-shared clonotypes had lower generation probabilities.

The genes are TRBV4-1 and TRBJ2-7, with D uncertain. The TCR was taken from a man aged 18 to 29 in good health. Some clones in this sample may be carry-over from other donors' samples. The sample taken for sequencing was naive CD4+ T cells from PBMCs. Stated subset: CD45RA+ positively selected. The CDR3: CASSQQDMGRPRFYEQYF. The CDR3 DNA reads as TGCGCCAGCAGCCAACAAGATATGGGCAGGCCGCGTTTCTACGAGCAGTACTTC.